Listed below are T cell receptor beta chains from one sample, sequenced in a study of shared T cell receptors in the human thymus. Measured with immunoSEQ multiplex PCR; TCRdb has only the in-frame clones, and not every one. This sample yields about 400,000 clones, of which roughly 94% are seen a single time; approximately 0.02% belongs to the top ten. Sequenced material: thymocytes. These receptors were taken from a human donor. The CDR3 runs from the conserved cysteine through the conserved F or W. The order of the fields is J gene, V gene, D gene, clone size, CDR3 DNA, CDR3 protein. D genes are given only for firm matches. Some rows have no size entry. The others give once, few or many, or a class for an expanded clone.

TRBJ1-2 TRBV5-1 TRBD1 - TGCGCCAGCAGCATACGGACAGGAAAAGTTAACTATGGCTACACCTTC CASSIRTGKVNYGYTF
TRBJ2-1 TRBV30 TRBD2 - TGTGCCTGGATGGTAGCGGGAGGGGGGTCCTACAATGAGCAGTTCTTC CAWMVAGGGSYNEQFF
TRBJ2-7 TRBV10-3 TRBD2 - TGTGCCATCAGACAACCGGGACTAGCGGCCTACGAGCAGTACTTC CAIRQPGLAAYEQYF
TRBJ2-7 TRBV5-4 TRBD2 - TGTGCCAGCAGCTTGGGGCCTAGCGGGAGATCGCAGTACTTC CASSLGPSGRSQYF
TRBJ1-5 TRBV6-1 TRBD1 - TGTGCCAGCAGTGAAGAGGGACAGTGCAATCAGCCCCAGCATTTT CASSEEGQCNQPQHF
TRBJ2-3 TRBV29-1 - - TGCAGCGTTGTGTTTAGTACAACAGATACGCAGTATTTT CSVVFSTTDTQYF
TRBJ2-3 TRBV19 TRBD2 - TGTGCCAGTAGTACCCGGACTAGCGGCACAGATACGCAGTATTTT CASSTRTSGTDTQYF
TRBJ2-7 TRBV6-1 TRBD1 - TGTGCCAGCAGTGTAAAGGGGACAGGGAGCGTCTTC CASSVKGTGSVF
TRBJ2-1 TRBV7-8 TRBD2 - TGTGCCAGCAGCTTATTACTAGCGGGAAACAATGAGCAGTTCTTC CASSLLLAGNNEQFF
TRBJ1-1 TRBV27 - - TGTGCCAGCAGCGATCGACAGGAGTCGAACACTGAAGCTTTCTTT CASSDRQESNTEAFF
TRBJ1-2 TRBV18 TRBD1 - TGTGCCAGCTCACCACCCCCCTTAGGGGGACAGCAAACTAATGGCTACACCTTC CASSPPPLGGQQTNGYTF
TRBJ2-5 TRBV30 TRBD2 - TGTGCCTGGCTTCGGGAGGCCCAAGAGACCCAGTACTTC CAWLREAQETQYF
TRBJ2-5 TRBV30 - - TGTGCCTGGAGTGGATACGCCCCGACAGGTGCCCGAGGAGAGACCCAGTACTTC CAWSGYAPTGARGETQYF
TRBJ2-7 TRBV28 - - TGTGCCAGCAGTTCCCCCCGGAGTCGACAGACCTACGAGCAGTACTTC CASSSPRSRQTYEQYF
TRBJ2-5 TRBV11-1 - - TGTGCCAGCAGCTTAGGGGACACCGAAGAGACCCAGTACTTC CASSLGDTEETQYF
TRBJ1-2 TRBV6-5 - once TGTGCCAGCAGTTACCTGGCAGCTACTTCTAACTATGGCTACACCTTC CASSYLAATSNYGYTF
TRBJ2-2 TRBV2 TRBD1 once TGTGCCAGCAGTGGTGGGACAGGGGTCACCGGGGAGCTGTTTTTT CASSGGTGVTGELFF
TRBJ2-5 TRBV18 - - TGTGCCAGCTCACCGGGCCCAGGGCCCCCGGAGACCCAGTACTTC CASSPGPGPPETQYF
TRBJ2-4 TRBV4-1 - - TGCGCCAGCAGCCAAGATGCCCCCCAGGCAACTGACCTAGCCAAAAACATTCAGTACTTC CASSQDAPQATDLAKNIQYF
TRBJ1-2 TRBV7-9 TRBD1 - TGTGCCAGCAGCTCTGGACAGGGAAGGGGCTATGGCTACACCTTC CASSSGQGRGYGYTF
TRBJ2-1 TRBV5-1 - - TGCGCCAGCAGCTTGGCGGGGGGGACAGAAGCTATAAGGGCTGAGCAGTTCTTC CASSLAGGTEAIRAEQFF
TRBJ2-5 TRBV4-3 - - TGCGCCAGCAGCCAAGATCGAGAGACCCAGTACTTC CASSQDRETQYF
TRBJ2-5 TRBV11-2 - - TGTGCCAGCAGCTTAGGAGCGTGGGGGCGGGGCGAGACCCAGTACTTC CASSLGAWGRGETQYF
TRBJ2-1 TRBV28 TRBD1 - TGTGCCAGCAGTTCTACCTCTCTCCTCGGACAGGGTATTTACAATGAGCAGTTCTTC CASSSTSLLGQGIYNEQFF
TRBJ2-2 TRBV28 TRBD2 - TGTGCCAGCATCAAAGGGACTAGCGGGAGGACGGAGACGAACACCGGGGAGCTGTTTTTT CASIKGTSGRTETNTGELFF
TRBJ2-2 TRBV15 - - TGTGCCACCAGCTGGGGCGGGGAGCTGTTTTTT CATSWGGELFF
TRBJ2-2 TRBV5-1 TRBD1 - TGCGCCAGCAGCTTGGAGGGACAGGGGCATACCGGGGAGCTGTTTTTT CASSLEGQGHTGELFF
TRBJ1-1 TRBV28 - - TGTGCCAGCAGTTTAATTAGGGACACTGAAGCTTTCTTT CASSLIRDTEAFF
TRBJ2-2 TRBV5-1 TRBD2 - TGCGCCAGCAGCTCCCGACTAGCGGGAGCGAACACCGGGGAGCTGTTTTTT CASSSRLAGANTGELFF